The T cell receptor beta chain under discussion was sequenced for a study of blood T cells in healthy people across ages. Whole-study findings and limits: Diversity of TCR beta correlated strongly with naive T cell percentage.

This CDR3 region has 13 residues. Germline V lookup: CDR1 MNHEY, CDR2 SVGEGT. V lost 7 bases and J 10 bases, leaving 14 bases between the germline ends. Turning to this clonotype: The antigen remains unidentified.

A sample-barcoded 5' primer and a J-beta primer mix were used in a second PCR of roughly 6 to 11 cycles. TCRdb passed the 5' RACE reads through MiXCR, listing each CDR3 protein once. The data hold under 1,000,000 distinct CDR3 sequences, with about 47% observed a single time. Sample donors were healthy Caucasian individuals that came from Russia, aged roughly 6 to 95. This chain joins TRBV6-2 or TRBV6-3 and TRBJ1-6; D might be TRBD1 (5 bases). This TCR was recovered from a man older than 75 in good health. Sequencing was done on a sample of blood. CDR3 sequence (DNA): TGTGCCAGCATAGGGGCAGAGACATCACCCCTCCACTTT. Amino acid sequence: CASIGAETSPLHF.